Below are 4 T cell receptor beta chains sequenced from a single sample in a study of patients and donors after allogeneic stem cell transplantation. MiXCR, run by TCRdb on the RT-PCR reads, gives a single entry per CDR3 protein. In the table there are fewer than 500,000 distinct CDR3 sequences, 16% of which are singletons. The source material was blood, either unsorted or a sorted T cell fraction (not recorded which). Source of these receptors: a human donor who was either an allogeneic HSCT recipient or a stem cell or donor lymphocyte infusion donor (not recorded which). It is not recorded whose cells these are; they may come from a transplant donor.

This clonotype was recorded a few times. The V and J genes are TRBV5-1 and TRBJ2-5; 10 bases agree with TRBD2. The CDR3 runs 16 residues. Looked up from germline, CDR1 is SGHRS and CDR2 is YFSETQ. V shed 4 bases and J 4 bases; nucleotides not matched to a gene: 10. CDR3 nucleotides: TGCGCCAGCAGCACCCTCCTAGCGGGGGTTGGAGAGACCCAGTACTTC. It specifies CASSTLLAGVGETQYF.

Only a few counts were recorded for this clonotype. The chain has TRBV9 and TRBJ1-1; D might be TRBD1 (6 bases). Trimming removed 2 bases from V and 0 bases from J, with 11 bases in between. The CDR3 is made up of 15 amino acids. Germline lookup yields CDR1 SGDLS and CDR2 YYNGEE. CDR3: CASSVGAGMNTEAFF. The CDR3 DNA follows: TGTGCCAGCAGCGTGGGGGCAGGGATGAACACTGAAGCTTTCTTT.

The chain joins TRBV12-3 or TRBV12-4 to TRBJ1-3; TRBD1 aligns across 7 bases. V was clipped by 5 bases and J by 6 bases; unmatched bases: 10. CDR3 size: 15 residues. CDR3 bases: TGTGCCAGCAGTATTTGGGACAGACTTCTAAACACCATATATTTT. It codes for CASSIWDRLLNTIYF.

V gene TRBV6-1 combines with J gene TRBJ1-2, with D perhaps matching TRBD1 (6 bases). The CDR3 length is 13 residues. Germline-derived CDR1 and CDR2 are MNHNS and SASEGT. V was shortened by 8 bases and J by 4 bases, with 14 bases between the two germline ends. CDR3 sequence reads: CASFGGGSYGYTF. The CDR3, as DNA: TGTGCCAGCTTTGGGGGCGGGAGCTATGGCTACACCTTC.